The present T cell receptor beta chain was sequenced within a study of T-cell memory formation after mild COVID-19. TCRdb reanalysed the 5' RACE reads using MiXCR and keeps one entry per CDR3 protein. Of a few hundred thousand distinct CDR3 sequences in the sample, 15% to 20% were seen once. Germline CDR1 is MDHEN and CDR2 is SYDVKM. Trimming pared 8 bases from V and 10 bases from J, leaving 19 bases between. The CDR3 covers 13 residues. The sequence came from a man younger than 35 who had mild COVID-19 (a few samples of this study predate the infection). Cell type and time point are not known. The chain is built from TRBV28 and TRBJ2-3; the D is unclear. What was sequenced was PBMCs or a T cell subset sorted from them (not recorded which). For the CDR3, the DNA is TGTGCCAGCGTGTCGCCCGTGACTCCCGCGCAGTATTTT. It codes for CASVSPVTPAQYF.